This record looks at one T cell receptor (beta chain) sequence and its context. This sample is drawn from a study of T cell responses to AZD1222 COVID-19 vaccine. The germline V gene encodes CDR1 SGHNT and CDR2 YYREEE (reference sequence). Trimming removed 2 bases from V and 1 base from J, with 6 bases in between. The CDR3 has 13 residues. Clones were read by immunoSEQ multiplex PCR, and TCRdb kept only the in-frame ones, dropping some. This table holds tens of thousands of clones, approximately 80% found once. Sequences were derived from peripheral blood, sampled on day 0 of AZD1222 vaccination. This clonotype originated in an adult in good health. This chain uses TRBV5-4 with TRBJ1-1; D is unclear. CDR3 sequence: CASSFVKNTEAFF. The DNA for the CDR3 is TGTGCCAGCAGCTTTGTGAAGAACACTGAAGCTTTCTTT.